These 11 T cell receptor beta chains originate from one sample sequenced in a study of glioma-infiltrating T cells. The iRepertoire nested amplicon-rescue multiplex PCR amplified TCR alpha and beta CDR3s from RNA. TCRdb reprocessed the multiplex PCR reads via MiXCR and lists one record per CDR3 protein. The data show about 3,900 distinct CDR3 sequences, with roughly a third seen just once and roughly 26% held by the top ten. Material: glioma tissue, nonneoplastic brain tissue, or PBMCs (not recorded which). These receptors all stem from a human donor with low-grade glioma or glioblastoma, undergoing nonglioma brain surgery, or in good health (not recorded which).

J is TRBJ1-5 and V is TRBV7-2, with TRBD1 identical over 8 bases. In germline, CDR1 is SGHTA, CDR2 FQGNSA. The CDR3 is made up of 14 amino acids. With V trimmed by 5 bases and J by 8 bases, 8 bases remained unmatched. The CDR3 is CTSSPFQTGEPQHF. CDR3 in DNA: TGTACCAGCAGCCCGTTCCAGACAGGGGAGCCCCAGCATTTT.

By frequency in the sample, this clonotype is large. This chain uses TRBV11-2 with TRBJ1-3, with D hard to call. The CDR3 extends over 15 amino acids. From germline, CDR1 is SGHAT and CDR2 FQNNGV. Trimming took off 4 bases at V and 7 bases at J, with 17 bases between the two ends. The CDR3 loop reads CASSSGRQNVNTIYF. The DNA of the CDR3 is TGTGCCAGCAGCTCCGGACGTCAAAATGTTAACACCATATATTTT.

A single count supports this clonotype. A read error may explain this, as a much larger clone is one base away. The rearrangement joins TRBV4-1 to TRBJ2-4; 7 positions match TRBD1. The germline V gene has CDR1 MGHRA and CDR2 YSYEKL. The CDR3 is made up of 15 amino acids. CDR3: CSSSQETGVGNIQYF. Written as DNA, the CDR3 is TGCTCCAGCAGCCAAGAAACAGGGGTGGGGAACATTCAGTACTTC.

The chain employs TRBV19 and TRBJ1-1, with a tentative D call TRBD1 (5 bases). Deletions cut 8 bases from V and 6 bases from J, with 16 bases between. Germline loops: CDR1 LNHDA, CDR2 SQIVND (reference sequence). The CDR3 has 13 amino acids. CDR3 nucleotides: TGTGCCAGTCGCCTGGGACCTAAGGCTGAAGCTTTCTTT. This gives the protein CASRLGPKAEAFF.

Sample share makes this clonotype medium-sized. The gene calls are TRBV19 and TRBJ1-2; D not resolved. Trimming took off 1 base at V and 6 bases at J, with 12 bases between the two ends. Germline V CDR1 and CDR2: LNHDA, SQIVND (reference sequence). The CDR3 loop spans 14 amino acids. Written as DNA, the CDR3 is TGTGCCAGTAGTATAGTCGGACCAGCTAATGGCTACACCTTC. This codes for CASSIVGPANGYTF.

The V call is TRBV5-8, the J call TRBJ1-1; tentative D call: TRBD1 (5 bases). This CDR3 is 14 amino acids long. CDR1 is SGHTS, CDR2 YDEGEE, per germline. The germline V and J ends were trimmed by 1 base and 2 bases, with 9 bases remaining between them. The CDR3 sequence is CASSLQGGNTEAFF. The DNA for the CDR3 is TGTGCCAGCAGCTTGCAGGGAGGTAACACTGAAGCTTTCTTT.

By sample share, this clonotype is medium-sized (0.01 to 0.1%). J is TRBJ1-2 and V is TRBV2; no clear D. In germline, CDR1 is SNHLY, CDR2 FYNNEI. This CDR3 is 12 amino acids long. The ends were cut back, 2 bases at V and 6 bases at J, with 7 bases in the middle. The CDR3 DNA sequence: TGTGCCAGCAGTGAAAGCCCCGATGGCTACACCTTC. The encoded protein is CASSESPDGYTF.

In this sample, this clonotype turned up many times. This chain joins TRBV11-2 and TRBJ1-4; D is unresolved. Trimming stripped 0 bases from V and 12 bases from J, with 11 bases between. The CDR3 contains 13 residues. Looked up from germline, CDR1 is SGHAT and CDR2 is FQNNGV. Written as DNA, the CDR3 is TGTGCCAGCAGCTTAGATCGAGCGGGAGAACTGTTTTTT. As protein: CASSLDRAGELFF.

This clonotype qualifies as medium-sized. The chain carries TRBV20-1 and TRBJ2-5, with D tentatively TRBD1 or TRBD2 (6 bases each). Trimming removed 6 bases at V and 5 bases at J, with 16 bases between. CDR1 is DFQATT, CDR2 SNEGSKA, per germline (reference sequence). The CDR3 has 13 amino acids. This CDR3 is CSAPVEGVETQYF. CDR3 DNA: TGCAGTGCCCCCGTGGAGGGGGTGGAGACCCAGTACTTC.

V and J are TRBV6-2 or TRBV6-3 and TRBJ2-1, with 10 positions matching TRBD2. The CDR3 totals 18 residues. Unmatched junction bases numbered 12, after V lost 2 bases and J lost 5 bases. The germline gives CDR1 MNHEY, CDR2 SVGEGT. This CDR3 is CASSYISPLAGANNEQFF. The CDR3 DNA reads TGTGCCAGCAGTTACATCTCTCCTCTAGCGGGGGCCAACAATGAGCAGTTCTTC.

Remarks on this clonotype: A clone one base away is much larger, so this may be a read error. The CDR3 DNA is TGCAGCGTGGCCCCTACCCAAGAGACCCAGTACTTC. It translates to CSVAPTQETQYF. This chain links TRBV29-1 with TRBJ2-5; D is unclear. This CDR3 is built from 12 residues. Trimming removed 6 bases from V and 1 base from J, with 9 bases in between. Germline V lookup: CDR1 SQVTM, CDR2 ANQGSEA. Together with reference TRBV29-1 and TRBJ2-5, the CDR3 gives the full variable domain: SAVISQKPSRDICQRGTSLTIQCQVDSQVTMMFWYRQQPGQSLTLIATANQGSEATYESGFVIDKFPISRPNLTFSTLTVSNMSPEDSSIYLCSVAPTQETQYFGPGTRLLVL.